This T cell receptor beta chain was found in a study of blood T cell repertoires in COVID-19 (dated by TCRdb to about 2020). Broadly, across the study: Samples from collaborators originated in the United States, Italy and Spain and spanned both the acute and convalescent phases of COVID-19. Samples came from the ongoing ImmuneRACE study (first 160 participants) plus 1,254 subjects from 6 global collaborators. The repertoires were released in a freely available public database intended as a resource for research on the immune response to SARS-CoV-2. A de-identified subject ID, COVID-19 status, age in years and sex were almost always included in the sample metadata. The prospective study material was composed of cDNA or gDNA derived from T cells, B-cell-depleted T cells, or PBMCs. The dataset comprised deeply sampled blood TCRbeta repertoires from subjects exposed to, actively infected with, or recovered from COVID-19. Where HLA class I and class II types were available, the types were taken from metadata supplied by the sample provider, not from assay-based typing.

To note about this clone: Its recognized antigen is unknown. No base-level quality is on record; no much larger clone is a single base apart.

One collaborating source in Seattle enrolled patients while the patients were actively infected and followed the patients over time throughout the course of disease. Collaborating institutions collected whole blood in K2EDTA tubes following their own protocols. For TCRbeta analysis, collaborators shipped samples as frozen whole blood, isolated PBMCs, or DNA extracted from either of those sample types. TCRbeta CDR3 regions were amplified from genomic DNA by means of the immunoSEQ Assay, a bias-controlled multiplex PCR. The authors' analysis ran thus. The number of nucleated cells in each sample was estimated from the amplification of reference gene primers within the assay. To quantify the absolute abundance of each unique TCRbeta CDR3 rearrangement, sequence reads were collapsed and filtered. For each sample, productive Simpson clonality was calculated as the square root of Simpson's diversity index across productive rearrangements. TCRdb took over this immuneACCESS table, retaining in-frame rearrangements with V and J assigned. Such tables are incomplete; in checked studies, under half of the missing clones stem from an unresolved V gene, and the remainder is unexplained. V and J calls and clone size follow that table, whereas D and trimming were derived from the DNA. This sample is represented by 250,000 or so clones; 85% to 90% of them were singletons. Over 5% of the sample goes to the ten largest clones.

General conclusions and limits of the study: How much clinical and demographic metadata was included differed by source and by participant, and the metadata was provided uncurated.

From cysteine to phenylalanine, the CDR3 is 17 amino acids long. Of all the DNA, just the CDR3 is kept, 51 bases in frame from base 1. The germline V gene gives CDR1 as SGHRS and CDR2 as YFSETQ. V is shortened by 2 bases, J by 5 bases, and the region joining them spans 19 bases. The sequence derives from a woman in her sixties with COVID-19, enrolled during active disease. The sample was peripheral blood. The chain employs TRBV5-1 and TRBJ2-2; tentative D gene TRBD1, with 6 bases matching. The CDR3 protein sequence reads: CASSFPQGAVPTGELFF. In nucleotides, the sequence is TGCGCCAGCAGCTTCCCACAGGGCGCGGTTCCGACCGGGGAGCTGTTTTTT.